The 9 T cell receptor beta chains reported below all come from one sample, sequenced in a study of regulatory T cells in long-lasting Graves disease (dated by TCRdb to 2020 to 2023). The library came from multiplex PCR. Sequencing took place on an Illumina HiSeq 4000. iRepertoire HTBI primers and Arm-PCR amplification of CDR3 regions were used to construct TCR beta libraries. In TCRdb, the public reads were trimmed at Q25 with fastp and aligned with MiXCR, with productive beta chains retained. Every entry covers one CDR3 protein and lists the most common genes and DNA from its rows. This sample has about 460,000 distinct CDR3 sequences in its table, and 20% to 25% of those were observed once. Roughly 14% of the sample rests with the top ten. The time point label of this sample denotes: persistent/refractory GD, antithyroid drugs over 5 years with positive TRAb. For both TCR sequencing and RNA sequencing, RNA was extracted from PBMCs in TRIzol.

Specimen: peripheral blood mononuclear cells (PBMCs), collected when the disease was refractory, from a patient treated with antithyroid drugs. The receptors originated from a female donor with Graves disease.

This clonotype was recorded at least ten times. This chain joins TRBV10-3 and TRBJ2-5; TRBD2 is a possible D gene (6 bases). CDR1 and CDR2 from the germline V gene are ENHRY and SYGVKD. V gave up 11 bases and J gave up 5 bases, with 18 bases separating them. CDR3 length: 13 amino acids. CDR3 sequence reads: CAAREVLRETQYF. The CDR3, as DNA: TGTGCCGCCAGGGAGGTTCTGAGGGAGACCCAGTACTTC.

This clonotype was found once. CDR3: CASSTQLYSGANVLTF. In DNA, the CDR3 is TGTGCCAGTAGTACGCAGCTTTACTCTGGGGCCAACGTCCTGACTTTC. The chain carries TRBV19 and TRBJ2-6; unclear D gene. CDR3 size: 16 residues. From germline, CDR1 is LNHDA and CDR2 SQIVND (reference sequence). The germline V and J ends were trimmed by 4 bases and 0 bases, with 10 bases remaining between them.

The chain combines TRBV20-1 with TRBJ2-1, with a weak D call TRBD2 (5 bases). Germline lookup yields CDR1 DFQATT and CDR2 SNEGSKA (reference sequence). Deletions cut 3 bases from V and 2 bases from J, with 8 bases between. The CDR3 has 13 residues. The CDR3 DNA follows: TGCAGTGCTAGCAGCGGCACCTACAATGAGCAGTTCTTC. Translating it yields CSASSGTYNEQFF.

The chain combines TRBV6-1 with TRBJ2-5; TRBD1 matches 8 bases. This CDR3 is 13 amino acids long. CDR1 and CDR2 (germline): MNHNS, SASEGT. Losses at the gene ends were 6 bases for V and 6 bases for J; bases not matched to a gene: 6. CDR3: CASSDRGLKTQYF. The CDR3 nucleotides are TGTGCCAGCAGCGACAGGGGATTGAAGACCCAGTACTTC.

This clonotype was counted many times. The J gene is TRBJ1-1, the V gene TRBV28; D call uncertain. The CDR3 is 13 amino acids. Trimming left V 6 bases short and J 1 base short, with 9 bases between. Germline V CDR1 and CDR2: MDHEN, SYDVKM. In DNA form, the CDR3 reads TGTGCCAGCAGCCCTCCTTGGAACACTGAAGCTTTCTTT. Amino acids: CASSPPWNTEAFF.

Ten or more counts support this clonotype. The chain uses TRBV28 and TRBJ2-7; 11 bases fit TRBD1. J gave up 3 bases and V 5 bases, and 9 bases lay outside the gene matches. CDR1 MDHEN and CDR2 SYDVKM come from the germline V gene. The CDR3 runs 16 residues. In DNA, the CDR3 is TGTGCCAGCAGTGCCAGGACAGGGGGCCGGCTCTACGAGCAGTACTTC. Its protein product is CASSARTGGRLYEQYF. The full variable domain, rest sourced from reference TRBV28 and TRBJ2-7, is DVKVTQSSRYLVKRTGEKVFLECVQDMDHENMFWYRQDPGLGLRLIYFSYDVKMKEKGDIPEGYSVSREKKERFSLILESASTNQTSMYLCASSARTGGRLYEQYFGPGTRLTVT.

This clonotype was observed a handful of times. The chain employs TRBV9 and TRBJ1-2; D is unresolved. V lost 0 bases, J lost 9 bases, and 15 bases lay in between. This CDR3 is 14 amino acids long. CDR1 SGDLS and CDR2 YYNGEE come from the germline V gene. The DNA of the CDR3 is TGTGCCAGCAGCGTAGGTGTGGGCGGTAACAGCTACACCTTC. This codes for CASSVGVGGNSYTF.

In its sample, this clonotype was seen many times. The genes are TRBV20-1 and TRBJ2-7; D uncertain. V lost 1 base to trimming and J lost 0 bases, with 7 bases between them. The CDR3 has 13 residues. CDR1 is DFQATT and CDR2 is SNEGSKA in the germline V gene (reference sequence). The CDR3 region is CSARVLSSYEQYF. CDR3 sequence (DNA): TGCAGTGCTAGAGTTCTCAGCTCCTACGAGCAGTACTTC.

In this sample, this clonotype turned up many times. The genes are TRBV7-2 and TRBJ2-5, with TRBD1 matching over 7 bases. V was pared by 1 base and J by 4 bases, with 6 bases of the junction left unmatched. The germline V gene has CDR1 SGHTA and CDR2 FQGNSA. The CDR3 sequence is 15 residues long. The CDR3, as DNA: TGTGCCAGCAGCTTAGGGCGACAGGGCAGAGAGACCCAGTACTTC. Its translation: CASSLGRQGRETQYF.